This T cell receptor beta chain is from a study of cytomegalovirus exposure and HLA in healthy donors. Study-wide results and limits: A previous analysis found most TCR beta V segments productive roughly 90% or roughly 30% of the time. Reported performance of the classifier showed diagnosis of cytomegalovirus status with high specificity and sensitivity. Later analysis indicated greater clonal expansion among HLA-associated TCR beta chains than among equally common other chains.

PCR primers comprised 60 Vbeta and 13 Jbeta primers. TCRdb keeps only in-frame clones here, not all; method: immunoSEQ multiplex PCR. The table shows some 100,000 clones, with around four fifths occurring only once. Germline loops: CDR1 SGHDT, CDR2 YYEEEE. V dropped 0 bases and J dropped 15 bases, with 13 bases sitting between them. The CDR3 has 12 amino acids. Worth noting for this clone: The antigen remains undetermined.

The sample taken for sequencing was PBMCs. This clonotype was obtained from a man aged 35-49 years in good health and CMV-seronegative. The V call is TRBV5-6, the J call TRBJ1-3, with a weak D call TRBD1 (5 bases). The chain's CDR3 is CASSLAQGPGYF. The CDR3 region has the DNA TGTGCCAGCAGCTTGGCGCAGGGTCCCGGATATTTT.